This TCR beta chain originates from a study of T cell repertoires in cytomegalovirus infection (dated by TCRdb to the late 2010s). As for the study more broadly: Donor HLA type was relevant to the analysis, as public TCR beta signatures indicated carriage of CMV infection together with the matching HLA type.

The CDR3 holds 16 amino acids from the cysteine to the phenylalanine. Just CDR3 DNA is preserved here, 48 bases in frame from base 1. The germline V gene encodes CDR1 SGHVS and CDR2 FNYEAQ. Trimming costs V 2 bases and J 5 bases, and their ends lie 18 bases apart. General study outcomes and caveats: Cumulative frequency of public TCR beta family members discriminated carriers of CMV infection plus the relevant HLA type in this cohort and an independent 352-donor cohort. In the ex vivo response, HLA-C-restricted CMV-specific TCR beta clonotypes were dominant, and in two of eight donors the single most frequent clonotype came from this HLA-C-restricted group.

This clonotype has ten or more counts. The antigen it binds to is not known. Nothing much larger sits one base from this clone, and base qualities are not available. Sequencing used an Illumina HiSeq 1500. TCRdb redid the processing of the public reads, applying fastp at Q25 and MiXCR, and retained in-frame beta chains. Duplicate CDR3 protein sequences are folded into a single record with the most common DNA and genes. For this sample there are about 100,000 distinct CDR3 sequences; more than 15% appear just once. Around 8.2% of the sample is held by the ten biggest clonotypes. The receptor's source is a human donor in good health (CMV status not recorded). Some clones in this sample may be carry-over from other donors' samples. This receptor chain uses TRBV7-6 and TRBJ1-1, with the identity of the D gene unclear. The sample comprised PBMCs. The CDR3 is CASSLSPYRNPTEAFF. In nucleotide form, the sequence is TGTGCCAGCAGCTTAAGTCCCTATCGTAACCCGACTGAAGCTTTCTTT. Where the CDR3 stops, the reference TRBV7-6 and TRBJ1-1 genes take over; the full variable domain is GAGVSQSPRYKVTKRGQDVALRCDPISGHVSLYWYRQALGQGPEFLTYFNYEAQQDKSGLPNDRFSAERPEGSISTLTIQRTEQRDSAMYRCASSLSPYRNPTEAFFGQGTRLTVV.